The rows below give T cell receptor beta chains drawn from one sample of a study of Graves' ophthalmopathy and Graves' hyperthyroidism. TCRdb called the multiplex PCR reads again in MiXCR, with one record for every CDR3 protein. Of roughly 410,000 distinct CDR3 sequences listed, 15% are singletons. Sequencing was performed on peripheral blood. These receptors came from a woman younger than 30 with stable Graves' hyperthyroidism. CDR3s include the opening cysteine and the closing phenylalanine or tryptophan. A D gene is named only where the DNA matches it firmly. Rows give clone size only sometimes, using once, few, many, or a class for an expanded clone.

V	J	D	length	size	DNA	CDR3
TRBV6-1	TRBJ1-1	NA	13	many	TGTGCCAGCAGTGACAGGGATGGCACTGAAGCTTTCTTT	CASSDRDGTEAFF
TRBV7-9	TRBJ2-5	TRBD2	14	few	TGTGCCAGCAGCTTAGAGGTTGCAGCGGGGTCCCAGTACTTC	CASSLEVAAGSQYF
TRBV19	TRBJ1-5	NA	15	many	TGTGCCAGTACCACGAATCCAGGATTCAATCAGCCCCAGCATTTT	CASTTNPGFNQPQHF
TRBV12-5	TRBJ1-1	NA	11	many	TGTGCTAGTGGGCCAAACACTGAAGCTTTCTTT	CASGPNTEAFF
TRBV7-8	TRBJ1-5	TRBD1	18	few	TGTGCCAGCAGTCTCCGGGACAGCTTCGCGGGGGTAAATCAGCCCCAGCATTTT	CASSLRDSFAGVNQPQHF
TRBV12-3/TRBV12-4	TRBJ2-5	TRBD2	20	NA	TGTGCCAGCAGTTTAGGACTTGGGACTAGCGGGGGCCGATATCAAGAGACCCAGTACTTC	CASSLGLGTSGGRYQETQYF
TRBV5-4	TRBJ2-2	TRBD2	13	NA	TGTGCCAGCAGCTGGCGGGGGACCGGGGAGCTGTTTTTT	CASSWRGTGELFF
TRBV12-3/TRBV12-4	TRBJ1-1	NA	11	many	TGTGCCAGCAGTTTGCACACTGAAGCTTTCTTT	CASSLHTEAFF
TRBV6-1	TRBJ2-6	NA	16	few	TGTGCCAGCAGAAACGGGGCAGGGGTCGGGGCCAACGTCCTGACTTTC	CASRNGAGVGANVLTF
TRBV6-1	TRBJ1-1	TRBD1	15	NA	TGTGCCAGCAGTGAAGGGACAGGTTTCTCATCCGGAGCTTTCTTT	CASSEGTGFSSGAFF
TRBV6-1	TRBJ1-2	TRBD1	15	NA	TGTGCCAGCAGTGAGACAGGGATAGCTAACTATGGCTACACCTTC	CASSETGIANYGYTF
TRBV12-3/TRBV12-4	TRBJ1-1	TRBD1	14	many	TGTGCCAGCAGCATACAGGGGGCGTCAGGTGAAGCTTTCTTT	CASSIQGASGEAFF
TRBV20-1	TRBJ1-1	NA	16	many	TGCAGTGCTAGAGTCACCCCTTGGGTAAAGAACACTGAAGCTTTCTTT	CSARVTPWVKNTEAFF
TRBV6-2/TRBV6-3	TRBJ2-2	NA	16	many	TGTGCCAGCAGTAGCCCCGGGGTTATTAACACCGGGGAGCTGTTTTTT	CASSSPGVINTGELFF
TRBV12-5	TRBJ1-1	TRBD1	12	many	TGTGCTAGTGGTTTGGGACAGGGGAAAGCTTTCTTT	CASGLGQGKAFF
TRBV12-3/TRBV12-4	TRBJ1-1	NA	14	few	TGTGCCAGCAGTTTTATCGGGCAGAACACTGAAGCTTTCTTT	CASSFIGQNTEAFF
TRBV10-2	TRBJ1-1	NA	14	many	TGCGCCAGCGGACCGTCGACCGCGGGGACTGAAGCTTTCTTT	CASGPSTAGTEAFF
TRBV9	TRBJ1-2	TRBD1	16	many	TGTGCCAGCAGCGTAGTTGGTAGTGGGACAGTCTATGGCTACACCTTC	CASSVVGSGTVYGYTF
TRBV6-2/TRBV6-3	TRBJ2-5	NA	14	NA	TGTGCCACCCCCTTTGATGGCCGAGAAGAGACCCAGTACTTC	CATPFDGREETQYF
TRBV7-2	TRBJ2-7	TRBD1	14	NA	TGTGCCAGCAGTCTACGGGGACAGGGACCCGAGCAGTACTTC	CASSLRGQGPEQYF
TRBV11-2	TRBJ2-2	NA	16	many	TGTGCCAGCAGCCCCGACGGGGGCGGCGGGACCGGGGAGCTGTTTTTT	CASSPDGGGGTGELFF
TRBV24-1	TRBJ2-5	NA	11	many	TGTGCCACCAGTGGCAGGGGGACCCAGTACTTC	CATSGRGTQYF
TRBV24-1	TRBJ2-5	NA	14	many	TGTGCCACCAGTGTTGAAGGGGATTGGGAGACCCAGTACTTC	CATSVEGDWETQYF
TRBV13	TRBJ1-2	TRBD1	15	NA	TGTGCCAGCAGCTTACCCAGACAGGGGGTTTTTGGCTACACCTTC	CASSLPRQGVFGYTF
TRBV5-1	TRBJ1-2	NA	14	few	TGCGCCAGCAGTGATTCAGTCCAAAACTATGGCTACACCTTC	CASSDSVQNYGYTF
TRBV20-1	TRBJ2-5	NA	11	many	TGCAGTGCCGAGGGCGGCGAGACCCAGTACTTC	CSAEGGETQYF
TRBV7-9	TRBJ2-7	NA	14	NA	TGTGCCAGCAGCTTAGATCCTACTTCCTACGAGCAGTACTTC	CASSLDPTSYEQYF
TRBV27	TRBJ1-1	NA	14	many	TGTGCCAGCAGTTTCAAGGGGGGGAAGACTGAAGCTTTCTTT	CASSFKGGKTEAFF
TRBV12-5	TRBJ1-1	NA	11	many	TGTGCTAGTGGGCTCACTTCTGAAGCTTTCTTT	CASGLTSEAFF
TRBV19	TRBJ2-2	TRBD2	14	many	TGTGCCAGTAGTACCCGGGGGAGGGCCGGGGAGCTGTTTTTT	CASSTRGRAGELFF
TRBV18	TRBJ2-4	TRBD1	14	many	TGTGCCAGCTCACCACCAGGGACAGCAAACATTCAGTACTTC	CASSPPGTANIQYF
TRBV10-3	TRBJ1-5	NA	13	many	TGTGCCATCAGTGAGGGAGTTAATCAGCCCCAGCATTTT	CAISEGVNQPQHF
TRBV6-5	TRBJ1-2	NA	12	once	TGTGCCAGCAGTAACCCCGGGACCACGGTCGCCTTC	CASSNPGTTVAF
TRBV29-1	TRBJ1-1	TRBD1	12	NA	TGCAGCGTTGTTGGACAGGCCTTCGAAGCTTTCTTT	CSVVGQAFEAFF
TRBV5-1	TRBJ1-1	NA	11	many	TGCGCCAGCAGCCTCGACGGTGAAGCTTTCTTT	CASSLDGEAFF
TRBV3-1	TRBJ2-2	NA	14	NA	TGTGCCAGCAGCCAATCCCAGGGAACCGGGGAGCTGTTTTTT	CASSQSQGTGELFF
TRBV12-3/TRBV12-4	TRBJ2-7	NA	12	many	TGTGCCAGCAGTTCCGGGCCGTACGAGCAGTACTTC	CASSSGPYEQYF
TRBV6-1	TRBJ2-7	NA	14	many	TGTGCCAGCAGTGCGAGGGACGGCGGTTACGAGCAGTACTTC	CASSARDGGYEQYF
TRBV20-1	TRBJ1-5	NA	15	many	TGCAGTGCTAGAGATAGGGGGAAAGGGGACCAGCCCCAGCATTTT	CSARDRGKGDQPQHF
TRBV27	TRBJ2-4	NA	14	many	TGTGCCAGCAGTCCACGCCCCGGGAAAAACATTCAGTACTTC	CASSPRPGKNIQYF
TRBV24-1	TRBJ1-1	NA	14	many	TGTGCCACCAGTGGTAAGGGCTCGAACACTGAAGCTTTCTTT	CATSGKGSNTEAFF
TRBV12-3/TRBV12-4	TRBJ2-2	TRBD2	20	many	TGTGCCAGCAGTTTGACCTCCGGGACTAGCGGGGGGGGGAACACCGGGGAGCTGTTTTTT	CASSLTSGTSGGGNTGELFF
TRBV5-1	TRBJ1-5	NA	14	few	TGCGCCAGCAGCCTGGGACCTGGAGGCCAGCCCCAGCATTTT	CASSLGPGGQPQHF
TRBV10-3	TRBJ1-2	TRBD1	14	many	TGTGCCATCAGCCTGGGACAGGGGGACTATGGCTACACCTTC	CAISLGQGDYGYTF
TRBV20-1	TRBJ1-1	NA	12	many	TGCAGTGCCTCCCTGGACGATTTTGAAGCTTTCTTT	CSASLDDFEAFF
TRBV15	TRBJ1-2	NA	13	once	TGTGCCACCAGCACCACCGGCGGGGCCGGCTACACCTTC	CATSTTGGAGYTF
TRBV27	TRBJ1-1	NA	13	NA	TGTGCCAGCAGTTCAAATGGGGGCACTGAAGCTTCCTTT	CASSSNGGTEASF
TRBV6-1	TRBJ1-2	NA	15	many	TGTGCCAGCAGTCCCTGGGACAAGTGGAACTATGGCTACACCTTC	CASSPWDKWNYGYTF
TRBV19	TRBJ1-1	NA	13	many	TGTGCCAGTAGTAACTGGGATAGCACTGAAGCTTTCTTT	CASSNWDSTEAFF
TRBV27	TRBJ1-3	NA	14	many	TGTGCCAGCAGCCCGAGAGTCTCTGGAAACACCATATATTTT	CASSPRVSGNTIYF
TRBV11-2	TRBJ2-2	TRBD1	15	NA	TGTGCCAGCAGCTGGACAGGGCCAAACACCGGGGAGCTGTTTTTT	CASSWTGPNTGELFF
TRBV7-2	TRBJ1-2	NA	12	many	TGTGCCAGCAGCCCCCGGACATCTGGCTACACCTTC	CASSPRTSGYTF
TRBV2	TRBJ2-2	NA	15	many	TGTGCCAGCAGCCAACTAGGTTGGGACACCGGGGAGCTGTTTTTT	CASSQLGWDTGELFF
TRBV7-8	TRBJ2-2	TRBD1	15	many	TGTGCCAGCAGCTGGGACAGGGGGCTAGCCGGGGAGCTGTTTTTT	CASSWDRGLAGELFF
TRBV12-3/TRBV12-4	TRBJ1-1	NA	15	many	TGTGCCAGCAGTTTAACGGCCAGGCTGAACACTGAAGCTTTCTTT	CASSLTARLNTEAFF
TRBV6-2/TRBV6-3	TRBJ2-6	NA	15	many	TGTGCCAGCAGTTCTCCAATCTCTGGGGCCAACGTCCTGACTTTC	CASSSPISGANVLTF
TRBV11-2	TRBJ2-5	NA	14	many	TGTGCCAGCAGCTTAAGGGCCGAAAAAGAGTCCCAGTACTTC	CASSLRAEKESQYF
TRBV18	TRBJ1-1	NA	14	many	TGTGCCAGCTCACAGCGGACAGAAGTAACTGAAGCTTTCTTT	CASSQRTEVTEAFF
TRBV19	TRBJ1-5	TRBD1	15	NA	TGTGCCAGTAGTCAGGGAACAGGGGAATATCAGCCCCAGCATTTT	CASSQGTGEYQPQHF
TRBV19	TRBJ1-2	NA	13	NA	TGTGCCAGTATGGGGATAACTAACTATGGTTACACCTTC	CASMGITNYGYTF